This entry lists 12 T cell receptor beta chains sequenced from one sample in a study of Ad26.COV2.S vaccination and SARS-CoV-2 variants. Treatment denoted: around 19 received Ad26.COV2.S at low or high dose, single or two shots; about 5 received placebo; per-sample allocation not given. The study sampled participants on day 63 after the first vaccine or placebo injection. Some clones are missing from TCRdb's copy, which holds only in-frame ones; the method was immunoSEQ multiplex PCR. The sample includes about 370,000 clones, roughly nine tenths of them seen just once. This specimen was peripheral blood, taken in a trial of Ad26.COV2.S vaccine versus placebo. The source of these receptors is a person aged 18-60 years who received the Ad26.COV2.S COVID-19 vaccine or a placebo.

This clone has only a few counts. V gene TRBV2 combines with J gene TRBJ2-7, with D perhaps TRBD2 (5 bases). The ends were cut back, 4 bases at V and 2 bases at J, with 9 bases in the middle. From germline, CDR1 is SNHLY and CDR2 FYNNEI. This CDR3 is 13 amino acids long. In DNA, the CDR3 is TGTGCCAGCAGTGCATCGGGGACCTACGAGCAGTACTTC. Its protein product is CASSASGTYEQYF.

The chain links TRBV9 to TRBJ1-6; TRBD1 is a possible D gene (6 bases). The CDR3 has 15 amino acids. Germline CDR1 SGDLS, CDR2 YYNGEE. V was cut by 3 bases and J by 9 bases, with 16 bases left in between. CDR3 in DNA: TGTGCCAGCAGCGCTAACGGAGGGGGGTTTTCACCCCTCCACTTT. It specifies CASSANGGGFSPLHF.

The rearrangement links TRBV4-1 to TRBJ2-6; D might be TRBD1 (6 bases). Germline values: CDR1 MGHRA, CDR2 YSYEKL. The CDR3 contains 17 residues. V was pared by 1 base and J by 0 bases, with 10 bases between. This CDR3 reads CASSQVLRGSGANVLTF. As DNA, the CDR3 is TGCGCCAGCAGCCAAGTCCTCAGGGGCTCTGGGGCCAACGTCCTGACTTTC.

The chain recombines TRBV14 with TRBJ2-7; tentative D call: TRBD1 (5 bases). Germline loops: CDR1 SGHDN, CDR2 FVKESK. V gave up 1 base and J gave up 0 bases, with 16 bases separating them. The CDR3 has 17 residues. CDR3 loop: CASSQGGQGAASYEQYF. The DNA for the CDR3 is TGTGCCAGCAGCCAAGGGGGCCAGGGTGCTGCCTCCTACGAGCAGTACTTC.

The rearrangement joins TRBV7-9 to TRBJ1-6; D is unresolved. This CDR3 has 18 amino acids. Germline assignment: CDR1 SEHNR and CDR2 FQNEAQ (reference sequence). Trimming pared 5 bases from V and 6 bases from J, leaving 23 bases between. This CDR3 reads CASSPSRGGSGTNSPLHF. The CDR3 nucleotides read TGTGCCAGCAGCCCCTCCCGAGGCGGATCGGGAACTAATTCACCCCTCCACTTT.

The chain recombines TRBV7-9 with TRBJ2-1; TRBD2 might be the D (5 bases). V was shortened by 3 bases and J by 3 bases, with 9 bases between the two germline ends. This CDR3 spans 14 amino acids. The V gene's germline CDR1 is SEHNR and CDR2 FQNEAQ (reference sequence). The CDR3: CASSFAGVYNEQFF. The CDR3 coding sequence is TGTGCCAGCAGCTTTGCCGGGGTCTACAATGAGCAGTTCTTC.

This clone was observed a single time. The chain couples TRBV5-6 to TRBJ1-2, with unresolved D. Deletions cut 5 bases from V and 4 bases from J, with 18 bases between. The germline CDR1 and CDR2 sequences are SGHDT and YYEEEE. The CDR3 sequence is 15 residues long. The CDR3 spells CASSFDGQNFYGYTF. The DNA of the CDR3 is TGTGCCAGCAGTTTTGACGGGCAAAACTTCTATGGCTACACCTTC.

This chain joins TRBV3-1 (or the pseudogene TRBV3-2) and TRBJ1-2; D gene unclear. The germline V gene has CDR1 LGHDT and CDR2 YNNKEL (reference sequence). V lost 2 bases to trimming and J lost 7 bases, with 11 bases between them. This CDR3 is 13 amino acids long. The CDR3 DNA sequence: TGTGCCAGCAGCCAATCTGGAGGCGGTGGCTACACCTTC. It codes for CASSQSGGGGYTF.

The chain links TRBV10-3 to TRBJ2-2, with 9 bases that match TRBD2. The germline V gene encodes CDR1 ENHRY and CDR2 SYGVKD. The CDR3 is made up of 14 amino acids. With V trimmed by 11 bases and J by 3 bases, 7 bases remained unmatched. The CDR3 coding sequence is TGTGCCTCAGCGGGGGGATCGGACACCGGGGAGCTGTTTTTT. This sequence encodes CASAGGSDTGELFF.

This clone has just a few counts. The rearrangement joins TRBV5-6 to TRBJ1-2; D is possibly TRBD1 (5 bases). Germline assignment: CDR1 SGHDT and CDR2 YYEEEE. Trimming shortened V by 0 bases and J by 4 bases, and 10 bases separated the two germline ends. There are 14 residues in the CDR3. CDR3 loop: CASSLDAGTYGYTF. CDR3 nucleotide sequence: TGTGCCAGCAGCTTGGATGCAGGGACCTATGGCTACACCTTC.

This clone showed up just a few times. The rearrangement uses TRBV25-1 and TRBJ1-2; TRBD1 is a possible D gene (5 bases). In germline, CDR1 is MGHDK, CDR2 SYGVNS. The CDR3 covers 15 residues. V was clipped by 0 bases and J by 5 bases, with 13 bases between them. The CDR3 protein is CASSEYKGSGYGYTF. The DNA for the CDR3 is TGTGCCAGCAGTGAATACAAGGGGTCTGGGTATGGCTACACCTTC.

V is TRBV19 and J is TRBJ2-1, with TRBD2 matching over 9 bases. The V and J ends lost 5 bases and 9 bases, in that order; junction bases with no gene match: 8. Germline CDR1 is LNHDA and CDR2 is SQIVND (reference sequence). The CDR3 sequence is 14 residues long. CDR3 DNA: TGTGCCAGTAGTTCGAGGAGCGGGGGGCTTGAGCAGTTCTTC. This codes for CASSSRSGGLEQFF.